Below are 22 T cell receptor beta chains sequenced from a single sample in a study of shared clonotypes between healthy human individuals. The assay was immunoSEQ multiplex PCR, and TCRdb's table has in-frame clones only and misses some. This table holds 530,000 or so clones, 60% to 80% found once. The source material was PBMCs. The receptor set was obtained from a woman aged 40 to 50 in good health. Some clones in this sample may be carry-over from other donors' samples.

The chain recombines TRBV28 with TRBJ2-7, with D possibly called TRBD1 or TRBD2 (5 bases each). V was cut by 6 bases and J by 5 bases, with 8 bases left in between. The CDR3 loop spans 11 amino acids. Germline V gene sequence: CDR1 MDHEN, CDR2 SYDVKM. The CDR3 DNA reads as TGTGCCAGCAGGGGGGTTAACGAGCAGTACTTC. Its protein is CASRGVNEQYF.

V usage is TRBV7-3 and J usage is TRBJ2-7; 7 positions match TRBD2. The germline V gene encodes CDR1 SGHTA and CDR2 FQGTGA. The CDR3 loop spans 15 amino acids. V lost 2 bases, J lost 2 bases, and 6 bases stayed unmatched. The chain's CDR3 is CASSLSGGSPYEQYF. In nucleotides, the CDR3 is TGTGCCAGCAGCTTATCGGGCGGGAGCCCCTACGAGCAGTACTTC. Combining the CDR3 with reference TRBV7-3 and TRBJ2-7 gives the whole variable domain GAGVSQTPSNKVTEKGKYVELRCDPISGHTALYWYRQSLGQGPEFLIYFQGTGAADDSGLPNDRFFAVRPEGSVSTLKIQRTERGDSAVYLCASSLSGGSPYEQYFGPGTRLTVT.

This clone was observed a few times. V usage is TRBV10-2 and J usage is TRBJ1-5; D is unclear. The CDR3 spans 12 residues. The V and J ends lost 2 bases and 14 bases respectively, with 13 bases between them. Germline V gene lookup returns CDR1 WSHSY and CDR2 SAAADI. CDR3 amino acids: CASSEGLASEHF. The CDR3 DNA reads as TGCGCCAGCAGTGAGGGGTTGGCCTCGGAGCATTTT.

V is TRBV7-2 and J is TRBJ2-1; the D call may be TRBD1 or TRBD2 (5 bases each). The germline V gene has CDR1 SGHTA and CDR2 FQGNSA. The CDR3 contains 16 residues. The V end lost 3 bases, the J end lost 3 bases, and 15 bases lay between the germline ends. The chain's CDR3 is CASSLLWDGIYNEQFF. CDR3 nucleotides: TGTGCCAGCAGCTTGCTTTGGGACGGGATCTACAATGAGCAGTTCTTC. Together with reference TRBV7-2 and TRBJ2-1, the CDR3 gives the full variable domain: GAGVSQSPSNKVTEKGKDVELRCDPISGHTALYWYRQSLGQGLEFLIYFQGNSAPDKSGLPSDRFSAERTGGSVSTLTIQRTQQEDSAVYLCASSLLWDGIYNEQFFGPGTRLTVL.

The chain recombines TRBV18 with TRBJ2-7, with 8 bases aligning to TRBD2. CDR3 length: 15 residues. Germline V CDR1 and CDR2: KGHSH, LQKENI. Trimming removed 1 base from V and 3 bases from J; junction bases left unmatched: 5. The CDR3 loop is CASSPQGGTSYEQYF. CDR3 bases: TGTGCCAGCTCACCACAAGGTGGGACTAGCTACGAGCAGTACTTC.

The table lists this clone with a few counts. The chain links TRBV6-1 to TRBJ1-5; no reliable D call. The V end was cut by 0 bases, the J end by 4 bases, with 7 bases between. CDR1 and CDR2 (germline): MNHNS, SASEGT. This CDR3 contains 14 residues. The CDR3 nucleotides read TGTGCCAGCAGTGAAGCGGGCAGGAATCAGCCCCAGCATTTT. This codes for CASSEAGRNQPQHF.

This chain uses TRBV10-1 with TRBJ2-5; weak D call: TRBD1 (5 bases). This CDR3 region has 16 residues. Looked up from germline, CDR1 is WNHNN and CDR2 is SYGVQD (reference sequence). V was cut by 1 base and J by 5 bases, with 17 bases left in between. The CDR3 here is CASSEFARAEYETQYF. CDR3 sequence (DNA): TGCGCCAGCAGTGAGTTTGCCAGGGCTGAGTACGAGACCCAGTACTTC.

V and J are TRBV4-3 and TRBJ2-7, with 9 bases lining up with TRBD1. V was pared by 2 bases and J by 3 bases, with 5 bases of the junction left unmatched. The germline V gene encodes CDR1 LGHNA and CDR2 YSLEER. The length of the CDR3 is 15 residues. CDR3 protein: CASSQRTGAYYEQYF. The CDR3 DNA follows: TGCGCCAGCAGCCAAAGGACAGGGGCCTACTACGAGCAGTACTTC.

The chain has TRBV5-1 and TRBJ2-7; D not certain. The CDR3 totals 12 residues. The germline V gene encodes CDR1 SGHRS and CDR2 YFSETQ. The V end was cut by 1 base, the J end by 5 bases, with 7 bases between. CDR3 sequence: CASSLKGNEQYF. As DNA, the CDR3 is TGCGCCAGCAGCTTGAAGGGAAACGAGCAGTACTTC.

This rearrangement joins TRBV18 to TRBJ2-1; tentative D call: TRBD1 (6 bases). Germline CDR1 KGHSH, CDR2 LQKENI. The CDR3 spans 18 residues. The V end was cut by 3 bases, the J end by 5 bases, with 23 bases between. As DNA, the CDR3 is TGTGCCAGCTCACCGGTCAACAGGGTGGGGATGAGCAACAATGAGCAGTTCTTC. This gives the protein CASSPVNRVGMSNNEQFF.

This clone was seen more than once but under ten times. The CDR3 DNA reads as TGTGCCAGCAGTTTAGTCCGAAGCTCTGGAAACACCATATATTTT. This gives the protein CASSLVRSSGNTIYF. The chain is built from TRBV28 and TRBJ1-3; D not resolved. V shed 2 bases and J shed 0 bases, with 8 bases lying between them. CDR3 length equals 15 residues. CDR1 is MDHEN and CDR2 is SYDVKM in the germline V gene.

The V and J genes are TRBV5-1 and TRBJ2-7, with D uncertain. V dropped 4 bases and J dropped 0 bases, with 14 bases sitting between them. The CDR3 loop spans 15 amino acids. The germline V gene has CDR1 SGHRS and CDR2 YFSETQ. The CDR3 DNA sequence: TGCGCCAGCAGCCCTGACGCCTGGGGCTCCTACGAGCAGTACTTC. Its protein product is CASSPDAWGSYEQYF. The full variable domain, completed using reference TRBV5-1 and TRBJ2-7, is KAGVTQTPRYLIKTRGQQVTLSCSPISGHRSVSWYQQTPGQGLQFLFEYFSETQRNKGNFPGRFSGRQFSNSRSEMNVSTLELGDSALYLCASSPDAWGSYEQYFGPGTRLTVT.

V is TRBV7-2 and J is TRBJ1-1, with D perhaps matching TRBD1 (6 bases). V gave up 5 bases and J gave up 6 bases, with 13 bases separating them. The CDR3 is made up of 13 amino acids. CDR1 and CDR2 (germline): SGHTA, FQGNSA. CDR3 amino acids: CASSQGQTPEAFF. CDR3 nucleotide sequence: TGTGCCAGCAGCCAAGGACAGACCCCTGAAGCTTTCTTT. Combining the CDR3 with reference TRBV7-2 and TRBJ1-1 gives the whole variable domain GAGVSQSPSNKVTEKGKDVELRCDPISGHTALYWYRQSLGQGLEFLIYFQGNSAPDKSGLPSDRFSAERTGGSVSTLTIQRTQQEDSAVYLCASSQGQTPEAFFGQGTRLTVV.

This chain links TRBV28 with TRBJ2-3; 9 positions agree with TRBD2. This CDR3 is 16 amino acids long. Germline V gene sequence: CDR1 MDHEN, CDR2 SYDVKM. The V segment lost 4 bases and the J segment 4 bases; nucleotides outside the gene matches: 9. As DNA, the CDR3 is TGTGCCAGCAGTTCCCGTGGTAGCGGGAGCCCAGATACGCAGTATTTT. Translating gives CASSSRGSGSPDTQYF.

The chain uses TRBV2 and TRBJ2-1, with 11 bases aligning to TRBD2. V was pared by 2 bases and J by 10 bases, with 7 bases of the junction left unmatched. The CDR3 totals 15 residues. CDR1 is SNHLY and CDR2 is FYNNEI in the germline V gene. CDR3 nucleotides: TGTGCCAGCAGTGAAACAGGCCTAGCGGGAGGAGAGCAGTTCTTC. This sequence encodes CASSETGLAGGEQFF.

CDR3 nucleotides: TGTGCCAGTCGAATACGGGACATGGGGTCCTACGAGCAGTACTTC. Amino acid sequence: CASRIRDMGSYEQYF. V usage is TRBV19 and J usage is TRBJ2-7, with a weak D call TRBD1 (6 bases). The CDR3 has 15 amino acids. V was clipped by 8 bases and J by 1 base, with 18 bases between them. Germline CDR1 reads LNHDA; CDR2 reads SQIVND (reference sequence).

The CDR3 spells CASSGGLAGDPNVIHYEQYF. The DNA for the CDR3 is TGTGCCAGCAGTGGGGGACTAGCGGGAGACCCAAACGTTATCCACTACGAGCAGTACTTC. This chain connects TRBV6-1 to TRBJ2-5; the match to TRBD2 covers 14 bases. The J call may not be correct, given that the DNA end is closer to TRBJ2-7. CDR1 and CDR2 (germline): MNHNS, SASEGT. The CDR3 has 20 amino acids.

The V and J genes are TRBV28 and TRBJ2-1, with TRBD2 matching 14 bases. V dropped 6 bases and J dropped 9; count of bases not matched to a gene: 7. The CDR3 length is 15 residues. Germline values: CDR1 MDHEN, CDR2 SYDVKM. CDR3 residues: CASSLTSGRATEQFF. The CDR3 nucleotides read TGTGCCAGCAGCCTGACTAGCGGGAGGGCCACTGAGCAGTTCTTC. Full variable domain (remainder filled in from reference TRBV28 and TRBJ2-1): DVKVTQSSRYLVKRTGEKVFLECVQDMDHENMFWYRQDPGLGLRLIYFSYDVKMKEKGDIPEGYSVSREKKERFSLILESASTNQTSMYLCASSLTSGRATEQFFGPGTRLTVL.

The rearrangement joins TRBV12-5 to TRBJ1-2; weak D call: TRBD1 (6 bases). The CDR3 loop spans 14 amino acids. The germline gives CDR1 LGHNT, CDR2 FRNRAP. V lost 6 bases and J lost 6, with 17 bases in between. The CDR3 DNA reads TGTGCTAGTGGACTGGGGGGCAGCCTAGATGGCTACACCTTC. Amino acid sequence: CASGLGGSLDGYTF. Drawing the rest from reference TRBV12-5 and TRBJ1-2, the complete variable domain is DARVTQTPRHKVTEMGQEVTMRCQPILGHNTVFWYRQTMMQGLELLAYFRNRAPLDDSGMPKDRFSAEMPDATLATLKIQPSEPRDSAVYFCASGLGGSLDGYTFGSGTRLTVV.

The chain has TRBV27 and TRBJ2-7; 11 bases fit TRBD2. The CDR3 has 15 amino acids. Germline CDR1 MNHEY, CDR2 SMNVEV (reference sequence). V lost 2 bases, J lost 6 bases, and 6 bases stayed unmatched. CDR3: CASSLDSGRVGEQYF. In DNA form, the CDR3 reads TGTGCCAGCAGTTTAGATAGCGGGAGGGTAGGCGAGCAGTACTTC.

The chain joins TRBV6-1 to TRBJ2-7, with a possible D match to TRBD1 (5 bases). The ends were cut back, 2 bases at V and 6 bases at J, with 14 bases in the middle. The CDR3 is made up of 14 amino acids. Germline CDR1 is MNHNS and CDR2 is SASEGT. The CDR3 sequence: CASSERTRGSEQYF. As DNA, the CDR3 is TGTGCCAGCAGTGAAAGGACACGCGGTAGCGAGCAGTACTTC.

The CDR3 here is CASSVGTTEAFF. The DNA of the CDR3 is TGTGCCAGCAGCGTAGGTACCACTGAAGCTTTCTTT. The chain combines TRBV9 with TRBJ1-1; no clear D gene. The germline CDR1 and CDR2 sequences are SGDLS and YYNGEE. V dropped 0 bases and J dropped 4 bases, with 4 bases sitting between them. CDR3 size: 12 residues.